This paragraph covers one T cell receptor (beta chain) sequence. What it binds is unknown. CDR1 SEHNR and CDR2 FQNEAQ come from the germline V gene (reference sequence). The CDR3 contains 12 residues. Trimming shortened V by 5 bases and J by 7 bases, and 9 bases separated the two germline ends. This specimen comes from a study of T-cell reconstitution after alpha-beta-depleted transplantation in children. Preparation of the TCRbeta library used unique molecular identifiers. TCRdb ran MiXCR on the PCR reads and lists one entry per CDR3 protein. This table has around 960,000 distinct CDR3 sequences, 25% to 30% appearing once. Overall study findings and caveats: The study reportedly traced alpha-beta T cells about two months after transplant to several hundred expanded graft clones. From surviving recipient T cells and thymic progenitors came the high day-60 TCRbeta diversity observed in some patients. One year post-transplant, T-cell counts and diversity were largely derived from T cells produced anew.

This chain connects TRBV7-9 to TRBJ2-1; D may be TRBD2 (6 bases). The sample here was PBMCs, mostly from graft donor cells, taken 360 days after TCRalphabeta/CD19-depleted stem cell transplant. The clonotype originates from a boy in the first two years of life who had a stem cell transplant for SCID, so the T cells may come from the graft donor. CDR3 sequence (DNA): TGTGCCAGCAGCCGGGGGAAGAATGAGCAGTTCTTC. Its translation: CASSRGKNEQFF.